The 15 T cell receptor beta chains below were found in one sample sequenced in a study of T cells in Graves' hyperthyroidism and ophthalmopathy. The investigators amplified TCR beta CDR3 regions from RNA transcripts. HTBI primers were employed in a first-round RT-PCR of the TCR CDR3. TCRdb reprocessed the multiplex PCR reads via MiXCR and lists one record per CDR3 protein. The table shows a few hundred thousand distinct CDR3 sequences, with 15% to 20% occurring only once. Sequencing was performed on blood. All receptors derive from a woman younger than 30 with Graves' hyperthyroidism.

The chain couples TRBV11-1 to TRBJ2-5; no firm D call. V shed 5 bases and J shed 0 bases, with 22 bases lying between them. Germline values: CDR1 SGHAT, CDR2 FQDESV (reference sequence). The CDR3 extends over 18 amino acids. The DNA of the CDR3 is TGTGCCAGCAGCCCCTTAGGGCTATCCGACCCGTACCAAGAGACCCAGTACTTC. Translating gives CASSPLGLSDPYQETQYF.

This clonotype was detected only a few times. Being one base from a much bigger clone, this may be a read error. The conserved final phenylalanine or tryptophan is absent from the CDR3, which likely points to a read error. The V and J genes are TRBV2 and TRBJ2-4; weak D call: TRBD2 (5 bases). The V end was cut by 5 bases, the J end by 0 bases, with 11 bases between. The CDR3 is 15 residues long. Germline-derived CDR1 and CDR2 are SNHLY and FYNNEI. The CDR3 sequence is CASSRRGVAKNIQYL. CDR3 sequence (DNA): TGTGCCAGCAGTCGCCGGGGAGTAGCCAAAAACATTCAGTACCTC.

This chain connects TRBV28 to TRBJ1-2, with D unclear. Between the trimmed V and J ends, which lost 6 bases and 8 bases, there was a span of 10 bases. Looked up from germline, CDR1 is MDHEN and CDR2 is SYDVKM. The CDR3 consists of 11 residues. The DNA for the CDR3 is TGTGCCAGCAGCCGCTCGGGGGGCTACACCTTC. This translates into CASSRSGGYTF.

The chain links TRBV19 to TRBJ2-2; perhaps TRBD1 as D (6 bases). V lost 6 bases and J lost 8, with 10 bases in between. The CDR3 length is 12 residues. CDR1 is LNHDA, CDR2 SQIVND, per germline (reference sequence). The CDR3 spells CASRVQGGELFF. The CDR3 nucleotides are TGTGCCAGTAGGGTACAGGGAGGGGAGCTGTTTTTT.

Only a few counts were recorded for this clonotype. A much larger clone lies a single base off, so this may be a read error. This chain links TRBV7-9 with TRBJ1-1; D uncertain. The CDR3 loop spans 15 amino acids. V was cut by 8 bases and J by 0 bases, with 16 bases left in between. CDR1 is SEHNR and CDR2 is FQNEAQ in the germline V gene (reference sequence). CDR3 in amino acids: CASGIGWYMNTEAFF. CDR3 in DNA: TGTGCCAGCGGAATTGGGTGGTACATGAACACTGAAGCTTTCTTT.

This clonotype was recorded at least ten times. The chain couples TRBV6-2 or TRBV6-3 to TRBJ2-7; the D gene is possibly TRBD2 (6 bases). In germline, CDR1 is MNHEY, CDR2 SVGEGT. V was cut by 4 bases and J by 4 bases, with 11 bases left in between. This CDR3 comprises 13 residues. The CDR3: CASSSGGFYEQYF. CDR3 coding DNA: TGTGCCAGCAGTTCCGGGGGATTTTACGAGCAGTACTTC.

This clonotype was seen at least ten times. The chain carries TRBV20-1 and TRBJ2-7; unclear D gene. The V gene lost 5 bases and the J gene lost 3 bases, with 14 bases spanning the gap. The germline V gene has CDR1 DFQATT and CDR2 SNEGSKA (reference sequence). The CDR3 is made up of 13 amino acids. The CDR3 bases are TGCAGTGCTCCCTCCGACGGATTCTACGAGCAGTACTTC. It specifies CSAPSDGFYEQYF.

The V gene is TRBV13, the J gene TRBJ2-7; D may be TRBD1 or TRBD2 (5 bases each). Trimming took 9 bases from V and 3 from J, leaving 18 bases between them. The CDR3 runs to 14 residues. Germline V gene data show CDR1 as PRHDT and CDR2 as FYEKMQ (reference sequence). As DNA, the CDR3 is TGTGCCAGTACGGGACGCCCGATTGGCTACGAGCAGTACTTC. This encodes CASTGRPIGYEQYF.

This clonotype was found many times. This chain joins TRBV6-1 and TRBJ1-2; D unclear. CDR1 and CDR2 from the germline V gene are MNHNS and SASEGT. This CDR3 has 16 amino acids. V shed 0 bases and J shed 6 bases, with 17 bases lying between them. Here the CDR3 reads CASSEARGPTRDGYTF. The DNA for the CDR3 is TGTGCCAGCAGTGAAGCGCGTGGACCCACCCGCGATGGCTACACCTTC.

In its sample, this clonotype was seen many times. CDR3 amino acids: CASRTGQGRGETQYF. The CDR3 region has the DNA TGTGCCAGCAGGACCGGACAGGGGAGGGGAGAGACCCAGTACTTC. The V and J genes are TRBV12-3 or TRBV12-4 and TRBJ2-5, with TRBD1 identical over 9 bases. This CDR3 has 15 residues. Unmatched junction bases numbered 9, after V lost 6 bases and J lost 4 bases.

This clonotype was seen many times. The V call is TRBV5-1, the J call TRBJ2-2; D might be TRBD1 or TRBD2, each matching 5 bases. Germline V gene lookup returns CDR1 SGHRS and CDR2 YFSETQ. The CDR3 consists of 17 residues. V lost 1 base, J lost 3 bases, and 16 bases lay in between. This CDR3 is CASSLLHWTGHTGELFF. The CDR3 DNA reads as TGCGCCAGCAGCTTGCTGCATTGGACGGGACACACCGGGGAGCTGTTTTTT.

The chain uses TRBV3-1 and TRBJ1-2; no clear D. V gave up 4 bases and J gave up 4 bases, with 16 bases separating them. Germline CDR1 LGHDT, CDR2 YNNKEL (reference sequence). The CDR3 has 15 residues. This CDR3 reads CASSLTSTTRYGYTF. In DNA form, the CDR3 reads TGTGCCAGCAGCCTAACGTCGACGACCCGCTATGGCTACACCTTC.

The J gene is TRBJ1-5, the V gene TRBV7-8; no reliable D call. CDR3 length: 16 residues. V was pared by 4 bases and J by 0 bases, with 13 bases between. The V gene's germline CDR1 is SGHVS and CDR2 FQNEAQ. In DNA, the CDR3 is TGTGCCAGCAGCTCGTGGATCTCCGATAGCAATCAGCCCCAGCATTTT. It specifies CASSSWISDSNQPQHF. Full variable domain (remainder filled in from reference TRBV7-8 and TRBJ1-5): GAGVSQSPRYKVAKRGQDVALRCDPISGHVSLFWYQQALGQGPEFLTYFQNEAQLDKSGLPSDRFFAERPEGSVSTLKIQRTQQEDSAVYLCASSSWISDSNQPQHFGDGTRLSIL.

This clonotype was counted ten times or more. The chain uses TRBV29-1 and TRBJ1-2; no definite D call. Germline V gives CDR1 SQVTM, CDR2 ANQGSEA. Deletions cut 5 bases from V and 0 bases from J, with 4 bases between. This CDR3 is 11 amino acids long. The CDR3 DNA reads TGCAGCGTTTGGCCTAACTATGGCTACACCTTC. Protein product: CSVWPNYGYTF.

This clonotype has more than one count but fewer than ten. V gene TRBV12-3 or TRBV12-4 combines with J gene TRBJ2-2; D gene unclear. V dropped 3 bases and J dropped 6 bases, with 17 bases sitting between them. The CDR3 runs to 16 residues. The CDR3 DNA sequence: TGTGCCAGCAGTTTTAGTATGGATTGGTTGTCCGGGGAGCTGTTTTTT. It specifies CASSFSMDWLSGELFF.